The sequence of this TCR beta chain was determined in a study of PD-1 blockade in classical Hodgkin lymphoma. Time point of the sample: cycle 4 day 1 (C4D1), after 5 to 7 weeks of nivolumab. Brentuximab vedotin exposure varied, and every patient relapsed after autologous stem cell transplantation. Points from the study as a whole: Patients starting nivolumab under 1 year after ASCT were excluded. Complete responders entered with baseline diversity on par with newly diagnosed patients, the results showed. CD4+ but not CD8+ TCR diversity rose significantly by C4D1.

Generated by immunoSEQ multiplex PCR, the TCRdb table keeps only in-frame clones and is missing some. The table includes about 19,000 clones, 76% detected once. In the case of this clone: What it recognizes is unknown.

This sequence was found in a human donor with classical Hodgkin lymphoma. The sequences come from peripheral blood mononuclear cells (PBMCs), collected before the fourth cycle of nivolumab.

CDR3 bases: TGTGCCAGCAGCTTTCTAGCGGGAGGTGGAGATACGCAGTATTTT. Protein: CASSFLAGGGDTQYF. V gene TRBV11-3 combines with J gene TRBJ2-3; 11 bases match TRBD2. This CDR3 contains 15 residues. Losses at the gene ends were 3 bases for V and 5 bases for J; bases not matched to a gene: 4. CDR1 is SGHNT, CDR2 YENEEA, per germline.